This T cell receptor beta chain was sequenced during a study of molecular identifiers for immune sequencing clone quantification. Using its own MiXCR run on the PCR reads, TCRdb lists one record per CDR3 protein. The top ten hold around 0.86% of the sample, which has approximately 500,000 distinct CDR3 sequences, about 20% seen once. Per the germline V gene, CDR1 is LGHNA and CDR2 is YSLEER. The CDR3 length is 20 residues. Trimming cost V 0 bases and J 2 bases, with 24 bases left between them. This clonotype was picked up a small number of times. In the sort, naive CD8 T cells were defined as CD8+CD4-CCR7+CD45RA+.

J is TRBJ2-3 and V is TRBV4-3, with TRBD1 as a possible D gene (5 bases). The sample consisted of naive CD8+ T cells from blood, with Jurkat cell RNA spiked in. Sample subset: FACS-sorted CD8+CD4-CCR7+CD45RA+ naive T cells. This sequence originates from a human donor in good health. Some libraries in this study had Jurkat cell RNA spiked in. The CDR3 loop is CASSQDGAPYQGLNTDTQYF. The CDR3 coding sequence is TGCGCCAGCAGCCAAGATGGGGCCCCGTATCAGGGCCTGAACACAGATACGCAGTATTTT.